This entry concerns a single T cell receptor beta chain. The sample comes from a study of shared clonotypes between healthy human individuals. Study in general: Donors consisted of two women and three men between 18 and 49.

The CDR3 is 16 residues long. The germline V and J ends were trimmed by 5 bases and 8 bases, with 24 bases remaining between them. The germline CDR1 and CDR2 sequences are SGHTA and FQGNSA. Measured with immunoSEQ multiplex PCR; TCRdb has only the in-frame clones, and not every one. The table includes roughly 96,000 clones, around half detected once. V usage is TRBV7-2 and J usage is TRBJ1-2, with a weak D call TRBD1 (6 bases). The sequence derives from a woman in her thirties or forties in good health. Some clones in this sample may be carry-over from other donors' samples. The sequenced sample was PBMCs. CDR3 in amino acids: CASSLPGGPYRGGYTF. CDR3 DNA: TGTGCCAGCAGCCTCCCCGGGGGCCCTTACCGGGGCGGCTACACCTTC.